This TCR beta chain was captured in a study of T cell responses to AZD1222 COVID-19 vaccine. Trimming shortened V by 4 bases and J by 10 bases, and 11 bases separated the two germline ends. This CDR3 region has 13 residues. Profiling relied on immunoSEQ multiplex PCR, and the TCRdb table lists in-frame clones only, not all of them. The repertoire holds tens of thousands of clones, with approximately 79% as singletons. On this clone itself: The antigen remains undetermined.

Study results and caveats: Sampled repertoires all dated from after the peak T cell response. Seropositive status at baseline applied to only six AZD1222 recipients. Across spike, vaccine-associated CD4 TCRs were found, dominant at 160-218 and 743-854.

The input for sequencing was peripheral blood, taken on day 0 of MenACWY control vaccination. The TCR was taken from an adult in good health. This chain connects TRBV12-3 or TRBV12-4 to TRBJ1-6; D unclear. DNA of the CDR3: TGTGCCAGCAGTTCCCGACTTGAATCACCCCTCCACTTT. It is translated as CASSSRLESPLHF.